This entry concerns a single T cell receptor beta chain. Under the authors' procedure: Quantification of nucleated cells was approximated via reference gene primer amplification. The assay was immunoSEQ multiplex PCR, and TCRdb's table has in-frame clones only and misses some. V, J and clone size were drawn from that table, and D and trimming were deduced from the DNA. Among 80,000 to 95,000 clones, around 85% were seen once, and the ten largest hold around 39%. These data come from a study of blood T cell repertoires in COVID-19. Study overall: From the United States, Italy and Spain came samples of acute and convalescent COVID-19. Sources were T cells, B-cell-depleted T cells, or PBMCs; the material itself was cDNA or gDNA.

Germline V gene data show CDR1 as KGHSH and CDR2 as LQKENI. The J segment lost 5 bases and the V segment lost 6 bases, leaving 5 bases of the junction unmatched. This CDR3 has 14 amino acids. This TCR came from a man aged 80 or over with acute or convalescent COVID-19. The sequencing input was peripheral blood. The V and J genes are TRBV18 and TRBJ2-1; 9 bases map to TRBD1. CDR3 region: CASSPDRGNNEQFF. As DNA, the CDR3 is TGTGCCAGCTCCCCTGACAGGGGGAACAATGAGCAGTTCTTC.